This T cell receptor beta chain was identified during a study of shared clonotypes between healthy human individuals. CD4+ cells yielded CD45RA+ naive and CD45RA-negative memory subsets. Genomic DNA from each subset was divided evenly over several immunoSEQ plates. Some clones are missing from TCRdb's copy, which holds only in-frame ones; the method was immunoSEQ multiplex PCR. Altogether 550,000 to 700,000 clones are present, approximately 73% being singletons, with the ten largest covering 1.5% to 2%. CDR3 size: 15 residues. Germline V gene lookup returns CDR1 MNHNY and CDR2 SVGAGI (reference sequence). V lost 2 bases and J lost 3, with 12 bases in between.

The V gene is TRBV6-6, the J gene TRBJ2-3, with D uncertain. The TCR sequence derives from a woman in her twenties or thirties in good health. Sample: memory CD4+ T cells sorted from blood. The sample's subset: CD45RA-negative fraction. CDR3 DNA: TGTGCCAGCAGTTACGGGGTGCTAAGAACAGATACGCAGTATTTT. Its translation: CASSYGVLRTDTQYF.